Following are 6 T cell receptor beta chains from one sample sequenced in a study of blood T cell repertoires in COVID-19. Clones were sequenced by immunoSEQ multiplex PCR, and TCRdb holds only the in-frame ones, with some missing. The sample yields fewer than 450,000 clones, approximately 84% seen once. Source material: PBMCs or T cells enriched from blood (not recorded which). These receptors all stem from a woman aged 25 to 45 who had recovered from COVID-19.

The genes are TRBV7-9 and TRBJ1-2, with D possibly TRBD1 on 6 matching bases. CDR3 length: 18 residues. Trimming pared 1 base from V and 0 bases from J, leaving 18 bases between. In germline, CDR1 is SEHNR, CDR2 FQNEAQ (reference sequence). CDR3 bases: TGTGCCAGCAGCTTAGTCAGGGACACCTACGCTACTAACTATGGCTACACCTTC. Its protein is CASSLVRDTYATNYGYTF.

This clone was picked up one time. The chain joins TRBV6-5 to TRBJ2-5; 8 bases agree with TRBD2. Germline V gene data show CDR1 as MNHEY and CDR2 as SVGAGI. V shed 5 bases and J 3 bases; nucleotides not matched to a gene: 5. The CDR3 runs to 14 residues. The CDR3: CASSIGGAEETQYF. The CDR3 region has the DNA TGTGCCAGCAGTATCGGGGGGGCCGAAGAGACCCAGTACTTC.

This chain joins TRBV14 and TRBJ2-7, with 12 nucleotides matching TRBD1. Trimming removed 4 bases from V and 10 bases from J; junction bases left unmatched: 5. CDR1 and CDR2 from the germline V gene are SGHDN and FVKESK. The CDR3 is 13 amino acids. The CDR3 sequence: CASSLGTGGDQYF. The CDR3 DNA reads TGTGCCAGCAGCCTGGGGACAGGGGGCGACCAGTACTTC. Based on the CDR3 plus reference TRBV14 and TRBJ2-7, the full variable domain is EAGVTQFPSHSVIEKGQTVTLRCDPISGHDNLYWYRRVMGKEIKFLLHFVKESKQDESGMPNNRFLAERTGGTYSTLKVQPAELEDSGVYFCASSLGTGGDQYFGPGTRLTVT.

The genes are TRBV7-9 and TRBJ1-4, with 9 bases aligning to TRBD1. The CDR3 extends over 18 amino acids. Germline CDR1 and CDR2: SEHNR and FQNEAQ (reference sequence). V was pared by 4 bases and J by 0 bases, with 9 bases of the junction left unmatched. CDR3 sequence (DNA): TGTGCCAGCAGCTCAACGACAGGGGGTGGTGCAACTAATGAAAAACTGTTTTTT. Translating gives CASSSTTGGGATNEKLFF.

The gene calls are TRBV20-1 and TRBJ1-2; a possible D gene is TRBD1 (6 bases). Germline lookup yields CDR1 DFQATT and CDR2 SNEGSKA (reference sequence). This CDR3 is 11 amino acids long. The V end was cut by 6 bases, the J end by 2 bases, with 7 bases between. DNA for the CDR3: TGCAGTGCCACAGGGAACTATGGCTACACCTTC. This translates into CSATGNYGYTF.

The CDR3 coding sequence is TGTGCCAGCAGTGAAGCGTCGAGCGGCAGCCTCCACGAGCAGTACTTC. Its translation is CASSEASSGSLHEQYF. The chain links TRBV2 to TRBJ2-7; tentative D call: TRBD2 (5 bases). Germline CDR1 SNHLY, CDR2 FYNNEI. The CDR3 spans 16 residues. The V end was cut by 0 bases, the J end by 5 bases, with 17 bases between.